Below, one T cell receptor (beta chain) is given with its context. The junction does not match germline at one end; this may be a read error. Germline values: CDR1 MGHRA, CDR2 YSYEKL. The CDR3 length is 15 residues. In each case, RNA was isolated and then reverse transcribed into cDNA as the sequencing template. Sequencing used immunoSEQ multiplex PCR; TCRdb keeps in-frame clones, though not all of them. Among hundreds of thousands of clones listed, approximately 61% were seen once. The sample belongs to a study of CD8+ T cells in alopecia areata. The rearrangement links TRBV4-1 to TRBJ2-4; TRBD2 matches 11 bases. Sequences were derived from CD4+ T cells sorted from blood, sampled at week 0. This receptor was identified in a human donor with alopecia areata. The CDR3 coding sequence is TGCGCCAGCAGCCACATCACAACTAGCGGGAGAGTTTTAATCTTC. It specifies CASSHITTSGRVLIF.